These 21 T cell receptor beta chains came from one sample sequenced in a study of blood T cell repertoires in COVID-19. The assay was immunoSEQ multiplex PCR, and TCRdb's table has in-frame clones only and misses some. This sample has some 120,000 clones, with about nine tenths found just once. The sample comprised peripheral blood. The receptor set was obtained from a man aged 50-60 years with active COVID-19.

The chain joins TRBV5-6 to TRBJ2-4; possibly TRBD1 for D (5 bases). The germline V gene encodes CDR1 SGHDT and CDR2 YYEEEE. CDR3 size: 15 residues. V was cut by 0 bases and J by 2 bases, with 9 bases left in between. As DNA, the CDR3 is TGTGCCAGCAGCTTGGAAGGGGCTTCCAAAAACATTCAGTACTTC. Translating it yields CASSLEGASKNIQYF.

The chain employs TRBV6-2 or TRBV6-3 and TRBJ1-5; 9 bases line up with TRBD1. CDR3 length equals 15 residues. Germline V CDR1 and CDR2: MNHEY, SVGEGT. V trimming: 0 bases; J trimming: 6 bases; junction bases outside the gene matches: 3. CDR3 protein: CASSYSGQGLQPQHF. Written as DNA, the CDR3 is TGTGCCAGCAGTTACTCGGGACAGGGTCTTCAGCCCCAGCATTTT.

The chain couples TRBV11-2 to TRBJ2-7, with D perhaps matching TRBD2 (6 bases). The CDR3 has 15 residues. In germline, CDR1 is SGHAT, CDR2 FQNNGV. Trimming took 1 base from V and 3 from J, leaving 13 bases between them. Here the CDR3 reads CASSLGGVRGYEQYV. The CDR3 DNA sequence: TGTGCCAGCAGCTTAGGGGGTGTGCGGGGCTACGAGCAGTACGTC.

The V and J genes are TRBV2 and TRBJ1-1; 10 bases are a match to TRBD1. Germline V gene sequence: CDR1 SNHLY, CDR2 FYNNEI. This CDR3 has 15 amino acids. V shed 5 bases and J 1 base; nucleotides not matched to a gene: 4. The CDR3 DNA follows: TGTGCCAGCAGTTTGGGACAGGGGAGGAACACTGAAGCTTTCTTT. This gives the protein CASSLGQGRNTEAFF.

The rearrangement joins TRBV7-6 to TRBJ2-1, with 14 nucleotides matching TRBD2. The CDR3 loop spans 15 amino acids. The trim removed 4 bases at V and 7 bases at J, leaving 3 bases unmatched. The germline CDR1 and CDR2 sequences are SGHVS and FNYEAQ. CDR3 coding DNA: TGTGCCAGCAGCTACGGGACTAGCGGGAGAAATGAGCAGTTCTTC. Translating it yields CASSYGTSGRNEQFF. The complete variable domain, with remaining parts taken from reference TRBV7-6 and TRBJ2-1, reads GAGVSQSPRYKVTKRGQDVALRCDPISGHVSLYWYRQALGQGPEFLTYFNYEAQQDKSGLPNDRFSAERPEGSISTLTIQRTEQRDSAMYRCASSYGTSGRNEQFFGPGTRLTVL.

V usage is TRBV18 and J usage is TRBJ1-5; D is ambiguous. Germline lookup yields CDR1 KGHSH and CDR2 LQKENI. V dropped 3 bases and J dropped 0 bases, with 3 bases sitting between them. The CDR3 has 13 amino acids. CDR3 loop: CASSPGSNQPQHF. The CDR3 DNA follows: TGTGCCAGCTCACCCGGTAGCAATCAGCCCCAGCATTTT.

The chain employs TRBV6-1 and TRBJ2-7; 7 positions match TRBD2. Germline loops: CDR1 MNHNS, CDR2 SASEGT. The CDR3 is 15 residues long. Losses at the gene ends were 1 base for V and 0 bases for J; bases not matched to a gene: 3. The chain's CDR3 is CASSEGGSGSYEQYV. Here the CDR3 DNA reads TGTGCCAGCAGTGAAGGCGGGAGTGGCTCCTACGAGCAGTACGTC.

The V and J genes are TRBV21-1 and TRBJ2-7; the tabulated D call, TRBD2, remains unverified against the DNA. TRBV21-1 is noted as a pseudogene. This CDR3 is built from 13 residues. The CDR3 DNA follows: TGTGCCAGCGAGGCGTATAGCTCCTACGAGCAGTACGTC. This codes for CASEAYSSYEQYV.

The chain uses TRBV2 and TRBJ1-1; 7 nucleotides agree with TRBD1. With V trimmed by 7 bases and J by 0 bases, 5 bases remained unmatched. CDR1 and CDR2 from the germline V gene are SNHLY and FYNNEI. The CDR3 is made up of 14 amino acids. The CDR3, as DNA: TGTGCCAGCACCAAGGGACAGCTGAACACTGAAGCTTTCTTT. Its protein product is CASTKGQLNTEAFF.

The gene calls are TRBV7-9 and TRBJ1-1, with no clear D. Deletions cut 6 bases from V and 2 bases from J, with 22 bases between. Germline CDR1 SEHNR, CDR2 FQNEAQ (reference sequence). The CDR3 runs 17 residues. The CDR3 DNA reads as TGTGCCAGCAGACCCCCCCCGGTGGCCCGGGGTAACACTGAAGCTTTCTTT. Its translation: CASRPPPVARGNTEAFF.

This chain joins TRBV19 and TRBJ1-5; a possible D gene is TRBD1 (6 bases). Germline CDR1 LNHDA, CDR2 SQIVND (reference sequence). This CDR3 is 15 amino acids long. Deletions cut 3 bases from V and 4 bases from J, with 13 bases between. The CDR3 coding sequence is TGTGCCAGTAGTATGCAGGGGCCGGCGAATCAGCCCCAGCATTTT. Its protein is CASSMQGPANQPQHF.

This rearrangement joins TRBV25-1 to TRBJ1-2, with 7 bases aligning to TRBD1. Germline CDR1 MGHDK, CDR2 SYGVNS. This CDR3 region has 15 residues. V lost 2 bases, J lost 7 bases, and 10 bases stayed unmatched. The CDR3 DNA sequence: TGTGCCAGCAGTGAAAGAACAGGGGTAGTTGCTGGCTACACCTTC. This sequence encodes CASSERTGVVAGYTF.

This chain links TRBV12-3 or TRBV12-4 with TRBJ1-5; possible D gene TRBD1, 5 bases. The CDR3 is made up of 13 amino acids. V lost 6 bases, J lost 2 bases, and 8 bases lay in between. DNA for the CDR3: TGTGCCAGCAGCGAACAGGGCAATCAGCCCCAGCATTTT. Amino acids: CASSEQGNQPQHF.

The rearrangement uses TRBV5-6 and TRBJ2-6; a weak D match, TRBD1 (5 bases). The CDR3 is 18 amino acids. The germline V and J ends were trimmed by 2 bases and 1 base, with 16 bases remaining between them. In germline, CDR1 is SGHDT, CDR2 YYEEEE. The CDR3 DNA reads TGTGCCAGCAGCTTAGCGAGACAGCGATTGTCTGGGGCCAACGTCCTGACTTTC. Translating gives CASSLARQRLSGANVLTF.

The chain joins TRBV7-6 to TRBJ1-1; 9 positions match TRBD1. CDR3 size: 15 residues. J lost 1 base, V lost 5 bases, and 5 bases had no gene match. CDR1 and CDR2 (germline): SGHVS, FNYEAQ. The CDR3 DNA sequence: TGTGCCAGCAGCCGGGTGGACAGGGGGAACACTGAAGCTTTCTTT. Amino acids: CASSRVDRGNTEAFF.

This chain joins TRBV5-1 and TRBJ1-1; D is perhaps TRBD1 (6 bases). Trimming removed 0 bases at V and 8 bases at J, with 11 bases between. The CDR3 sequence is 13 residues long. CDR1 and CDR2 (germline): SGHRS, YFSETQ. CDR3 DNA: TGCGCCAGCAGCTTGGGGGACACACGAGAAGCTTTCTTT. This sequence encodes CASSLGDTREAFF.

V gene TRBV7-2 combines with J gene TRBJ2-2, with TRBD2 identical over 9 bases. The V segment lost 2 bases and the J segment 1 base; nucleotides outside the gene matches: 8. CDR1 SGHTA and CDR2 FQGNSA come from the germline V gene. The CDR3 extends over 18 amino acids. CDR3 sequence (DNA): TGTGCCAGCAGCTTACGGTCGACTAGCGGTCAGAACACCGGGGAGCTGTTTTTT. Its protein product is CASSLRSTSGQNTGELFF.

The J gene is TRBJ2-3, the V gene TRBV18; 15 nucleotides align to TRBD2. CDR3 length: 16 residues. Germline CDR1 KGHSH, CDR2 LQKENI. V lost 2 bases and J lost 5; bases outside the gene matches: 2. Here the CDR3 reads CASSPTGLAGGDTQYF. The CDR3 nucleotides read TGTGCCAGCTCACCAACGGGACTAGCGGGAGGAGATACGCAGTATTTT. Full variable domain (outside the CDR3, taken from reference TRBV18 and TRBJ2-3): NAGVMQNPRHLVRRRGQEARLRCSPMKGHSHVYWYRQLPEEGLKFMVYLQKENIIDESGMPKERFSAEFPKEGPSILRIQQVVRGDSAAYFCASSPTGLAGGDTQYFGPGTRLTVL.

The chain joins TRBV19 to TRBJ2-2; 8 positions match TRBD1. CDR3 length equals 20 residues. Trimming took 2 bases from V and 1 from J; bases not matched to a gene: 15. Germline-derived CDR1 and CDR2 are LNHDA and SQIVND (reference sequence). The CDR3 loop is CASSITIWTGPTRNTGELFF. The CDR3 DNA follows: TGTGCCAGTAGTATAACGATCTGGACAGGGCCTACTAGGAACACCGGGGAGCTGTTTTTT. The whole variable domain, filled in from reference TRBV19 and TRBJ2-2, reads DGGITQSPKYLFRKEGQNVTLSCEQNLNHDAMYWYRQDPGQGLRLIYYSQIVNDFQKGDIAEGYSVSREKKESFPLTVTSAQKNPTAFYLCASSITIWTGPTRNTGELFFGEGSRLTVL.

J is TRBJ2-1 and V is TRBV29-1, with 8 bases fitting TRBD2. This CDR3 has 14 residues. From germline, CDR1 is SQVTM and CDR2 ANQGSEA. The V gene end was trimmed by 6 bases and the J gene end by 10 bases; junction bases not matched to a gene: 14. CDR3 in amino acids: CSVLSGRRIREQFF. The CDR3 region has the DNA TGCAGCGTCCTAAGCGGGAGAAGGATTAGAGAGCAGTTCTTC.

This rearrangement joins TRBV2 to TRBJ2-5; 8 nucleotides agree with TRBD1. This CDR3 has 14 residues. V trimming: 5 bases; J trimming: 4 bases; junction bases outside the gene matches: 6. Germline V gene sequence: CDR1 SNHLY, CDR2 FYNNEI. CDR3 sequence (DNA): TGTGCCAGCAGTCTTTCACAGGGGGGAGAGACCCAGTACTTC. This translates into CASSLSQGGETQYF.